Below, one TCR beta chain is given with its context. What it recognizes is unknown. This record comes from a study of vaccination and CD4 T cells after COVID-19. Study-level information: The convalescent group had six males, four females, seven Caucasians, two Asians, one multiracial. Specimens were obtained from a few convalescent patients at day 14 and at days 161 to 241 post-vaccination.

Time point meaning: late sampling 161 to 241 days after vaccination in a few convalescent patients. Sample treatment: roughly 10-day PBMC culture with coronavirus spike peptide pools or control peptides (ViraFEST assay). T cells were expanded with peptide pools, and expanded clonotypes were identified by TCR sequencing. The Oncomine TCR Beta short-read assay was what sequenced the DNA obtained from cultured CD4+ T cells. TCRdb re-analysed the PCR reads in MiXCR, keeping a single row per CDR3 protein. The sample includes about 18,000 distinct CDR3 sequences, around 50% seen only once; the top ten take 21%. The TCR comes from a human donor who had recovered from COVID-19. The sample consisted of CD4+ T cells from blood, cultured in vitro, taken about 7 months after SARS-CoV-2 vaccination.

The chain's CDR3 is CASSCRPDQPQHF. The CDR3 nucleotides read TGTGCCAGCAGCTGCCGACCCGATCAGCCCCAGCATTTT. The chain is built from TRBV21-1 and TRBJ1-5. TRBV21-1 is a recognized pseudogene. The CDR3 length is 13 residues.